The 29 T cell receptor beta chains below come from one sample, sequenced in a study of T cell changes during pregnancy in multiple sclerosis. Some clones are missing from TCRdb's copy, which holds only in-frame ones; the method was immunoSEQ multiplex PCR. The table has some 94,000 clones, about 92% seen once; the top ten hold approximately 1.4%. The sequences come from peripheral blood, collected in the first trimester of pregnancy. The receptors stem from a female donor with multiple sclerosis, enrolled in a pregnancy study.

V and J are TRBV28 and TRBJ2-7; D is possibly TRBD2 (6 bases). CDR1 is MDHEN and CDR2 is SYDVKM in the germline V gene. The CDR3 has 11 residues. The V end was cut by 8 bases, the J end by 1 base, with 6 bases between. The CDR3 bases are TGTGCCAGCGCGGGGTCCTACGAGCAGTACTTC. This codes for CASAGSYEQYF.

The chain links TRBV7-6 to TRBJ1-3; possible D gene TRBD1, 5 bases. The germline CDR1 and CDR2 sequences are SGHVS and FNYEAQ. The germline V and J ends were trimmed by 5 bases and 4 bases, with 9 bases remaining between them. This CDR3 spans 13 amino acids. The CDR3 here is CASSLRTGNTIYF. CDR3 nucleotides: TGTGCCAGCAGCCTTAGGACAGGAAACACCATATATTTT. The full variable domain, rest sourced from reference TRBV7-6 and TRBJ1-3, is GAGVSQSPRYKVTKRGQDVALRCDPISGHVSLYWYRQALGQGPEFLTYFNYEAQQDKSGLPNDRFSAERPEGSISTLTIQRTEQRDSAMYRCASSLRTGNTIYFGEGSWLTVV.

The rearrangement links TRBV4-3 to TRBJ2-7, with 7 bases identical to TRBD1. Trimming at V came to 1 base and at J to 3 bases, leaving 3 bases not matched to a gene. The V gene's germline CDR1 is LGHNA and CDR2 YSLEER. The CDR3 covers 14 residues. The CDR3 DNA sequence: TGCGCCAGCAGCCAAGCGGGACAGAACTACGAGCAGTACTTC. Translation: CASSQAGQNYEQYF.

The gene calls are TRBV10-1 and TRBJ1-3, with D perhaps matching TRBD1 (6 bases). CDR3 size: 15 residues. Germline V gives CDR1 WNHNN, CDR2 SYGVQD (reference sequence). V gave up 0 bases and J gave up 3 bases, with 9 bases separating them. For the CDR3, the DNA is TGCGCCAGCAGTGAGTCGAACAGGGATGGAAACACCATATATTTT. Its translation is CASSESNRDGNTIYF.

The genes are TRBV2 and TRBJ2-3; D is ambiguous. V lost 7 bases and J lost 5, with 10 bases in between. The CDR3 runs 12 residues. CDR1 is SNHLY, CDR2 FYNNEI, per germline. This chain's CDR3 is CASIGLGDTQYF. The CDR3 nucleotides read TGTGCCAGCATCGGTCTTGGAGATACGCAGTATTTT.

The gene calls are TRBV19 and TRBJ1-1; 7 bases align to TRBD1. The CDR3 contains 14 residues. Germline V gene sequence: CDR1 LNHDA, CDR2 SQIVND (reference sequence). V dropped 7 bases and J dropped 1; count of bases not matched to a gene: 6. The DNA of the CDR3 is TGTGCCAGTACGGCAGGGGGATGGAACACTGAAGCTTTCTTT. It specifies CASTAGGWNTEAFF. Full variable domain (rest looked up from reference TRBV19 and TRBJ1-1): DGGITQSPKYLFRKEGQNVTLSCEQNLNHDAMYWYRQDPGQGLRLIYYSQIVNDFQKGDIAEGYSVSREKKESFPLTVTSAQKNPTAFYLCASTAGGWNTEAFFGQGTRLTVV.

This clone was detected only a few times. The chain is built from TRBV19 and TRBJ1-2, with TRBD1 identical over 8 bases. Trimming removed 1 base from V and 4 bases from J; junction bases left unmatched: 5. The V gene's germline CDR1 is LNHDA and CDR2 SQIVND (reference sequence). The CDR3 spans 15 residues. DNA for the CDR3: TGTGCCAGTAGTATAGGGGCAGGGGGCGCCTATGGCTACACCTTC. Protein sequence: CASSIGAGGAYGYTF. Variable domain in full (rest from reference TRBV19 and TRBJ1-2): DGGITQSPKYLFRKEGQNVTLSCEQNLNHDAMYWYRQDPGQGLRLIYYSQIVNDFQKGDIAEGYSVSREKKESFPLTVTSAQKNPTAFYLCASSIGAGGAYGYTFGSGTRLTVV.

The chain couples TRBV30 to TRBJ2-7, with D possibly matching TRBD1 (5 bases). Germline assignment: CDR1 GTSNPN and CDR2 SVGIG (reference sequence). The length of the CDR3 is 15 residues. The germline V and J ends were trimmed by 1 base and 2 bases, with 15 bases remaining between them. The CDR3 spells CAWSGLFPDTYEQYF. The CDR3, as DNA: TGTGCCTGGAGTGGCTTATTTCCGGACACCTACGAGCAGTACTTC.

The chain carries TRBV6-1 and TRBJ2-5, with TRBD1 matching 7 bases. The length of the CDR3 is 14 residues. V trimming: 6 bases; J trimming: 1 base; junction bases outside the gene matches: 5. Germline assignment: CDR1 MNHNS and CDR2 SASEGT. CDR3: CASSRGDSQETQYF. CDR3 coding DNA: TGTGCCAGCAGCAGAGGGGACAGCCAAGAGACCCAGTACTTC.

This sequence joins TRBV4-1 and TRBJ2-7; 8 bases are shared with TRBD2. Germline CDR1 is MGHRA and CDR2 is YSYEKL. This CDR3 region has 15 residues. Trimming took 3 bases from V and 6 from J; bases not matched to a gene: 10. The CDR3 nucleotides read TGCGCCAGCAGCCAGGCCGGGACTAGGTCTGGCGAGCAGTACTTC. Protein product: CASSQAGTRSGEQYF.

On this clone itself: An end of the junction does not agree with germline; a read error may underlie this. The CDR3 sequence is CSVPGLAGAQLF. In DNA form, the CDR3 reads TGCAGCGTCCCCGGACTAGCGGGAGCCCAACTATTC. The chain is built from TRBV29-1 and TRBJ2-7; TRBD2 agrees at 13 bases. Per the germline V gene, CDR1 is SQVTM and CDR2 is ANQGSEA. There are 12 residues in the CDR3.

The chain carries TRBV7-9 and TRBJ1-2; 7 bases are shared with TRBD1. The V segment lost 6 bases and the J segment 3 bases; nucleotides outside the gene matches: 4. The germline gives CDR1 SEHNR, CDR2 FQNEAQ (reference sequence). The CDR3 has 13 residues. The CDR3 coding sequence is TGTGCCAGCAGGGTCGACAGGGACTATGGCTACACCTTC. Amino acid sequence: CASRVDRDYGYTF.

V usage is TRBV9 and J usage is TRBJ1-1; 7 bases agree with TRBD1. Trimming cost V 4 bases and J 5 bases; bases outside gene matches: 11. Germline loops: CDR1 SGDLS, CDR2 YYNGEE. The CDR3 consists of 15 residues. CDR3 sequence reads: CASSPLGRGQTEAFF. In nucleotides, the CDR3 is TGTGCCAGCAGCCCCCTGGGCAGGGGACAGACTGAAGCTTTCTTT.

The CDR3 reads CATSRDYGGNLYEQYF. The CDR3 DNA follows: TGTGCCACCAGCAGAGATTACGGGGGAAATCTCTACGAGCAGTACTTC. The rearrangement uses TRBV15 and TRBJ2-7; tentatively, D is TRBD2 (6 bases). V lost 0 bases to trimming and J lost 3 bases, with 15 bases between them. This CDR3 comprises 16 residues. Germline CDR1 and CDR2: LNHNV and YYDKDF (reference sequence).

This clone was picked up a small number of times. The CDR3 protein is CASSLYSGQPYSFF. Written as DNA, the CDR3 is TGCGCCAGCAGCTTGTACTCGGGACAACCGTATTCGTTTTTT. The genes are TRBV5-1 and TRBJ1-4, with D maybe TRBD1 (6 bases). CDR3 length equals 14 residues. The V gene lost 1 base and the J gene lost 16 bases, with 20 bases spanning the gap. Germline loops: CDR1 SGHRS, CDR2 YFSETQ.

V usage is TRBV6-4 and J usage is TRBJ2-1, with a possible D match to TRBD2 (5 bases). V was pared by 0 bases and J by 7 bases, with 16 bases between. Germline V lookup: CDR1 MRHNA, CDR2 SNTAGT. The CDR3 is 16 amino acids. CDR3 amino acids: CASSDSRDSSVNEQFF. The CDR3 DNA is TGTGCCAGCAGTGACTCGAGGGATTCCTCTGTAAATGAGCAGTTCTTC.

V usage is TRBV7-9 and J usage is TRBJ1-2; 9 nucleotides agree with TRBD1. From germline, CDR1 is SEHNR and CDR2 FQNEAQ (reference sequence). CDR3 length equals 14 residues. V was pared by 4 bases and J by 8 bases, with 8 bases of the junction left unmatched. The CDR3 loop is CASSSPGQGEGYTF. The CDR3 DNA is TGTGCCAGCAGCTCACCGGGACAGGGTGAAGGCTACACCTTC. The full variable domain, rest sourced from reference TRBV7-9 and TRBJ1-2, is DTGVSQNPRHKITKRGQNVTFRCDPISEHNRLYWYRQTLGQGPEFLTYFQNEAQLEKSRLLSDRFSAERPKGSFSTLEIQRTEQGDSAMYLCASSSPGQGEGYTFGSGTRLTVV.

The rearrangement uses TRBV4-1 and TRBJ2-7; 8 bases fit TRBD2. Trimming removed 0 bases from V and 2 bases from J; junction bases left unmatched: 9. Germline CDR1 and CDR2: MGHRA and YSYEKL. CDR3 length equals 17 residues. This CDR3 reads CASSQELPGLGAYEQYF. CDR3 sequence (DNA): TGCGCCAGCAGCCAAGAGTTACCGGGACTAGGGGCCTACGAGCAGTACTTC.

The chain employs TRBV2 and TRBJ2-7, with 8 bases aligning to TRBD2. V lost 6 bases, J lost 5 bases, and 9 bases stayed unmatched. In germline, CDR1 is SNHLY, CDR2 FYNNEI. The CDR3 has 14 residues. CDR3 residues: CASRETSAGDEQYF. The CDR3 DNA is TGTGCCAGCAGGGAGACTAGCGCGGGGGACGAGCAGTACTTC.

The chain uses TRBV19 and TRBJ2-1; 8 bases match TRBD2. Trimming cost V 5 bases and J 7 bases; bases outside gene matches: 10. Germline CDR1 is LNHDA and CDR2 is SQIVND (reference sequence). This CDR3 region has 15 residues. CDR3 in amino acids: CASSVTSGQWNEQFF. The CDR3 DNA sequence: TGTGCCAGTAGTGTTACTAGCGGCCAGTGGAATGAGCAGTTCTTC.

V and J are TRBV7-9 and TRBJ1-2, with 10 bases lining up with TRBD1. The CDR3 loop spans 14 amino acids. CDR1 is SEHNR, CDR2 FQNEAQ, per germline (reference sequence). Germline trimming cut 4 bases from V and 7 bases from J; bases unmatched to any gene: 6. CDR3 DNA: TGTGCCAGCAGCTCGACGGACAGGGGGTTTGGCTACACCTTC. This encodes CASSSTDRGFGYTF.

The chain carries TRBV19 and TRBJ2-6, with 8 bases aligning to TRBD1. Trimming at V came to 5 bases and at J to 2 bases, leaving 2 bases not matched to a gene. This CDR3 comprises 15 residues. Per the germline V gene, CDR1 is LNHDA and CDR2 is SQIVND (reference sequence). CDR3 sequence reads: CASSSTGAGANVLTF. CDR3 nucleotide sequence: TGTGCCAGTAGTTCGACAGGGGCTGGGGCCAACGTCCTGACTTTC.

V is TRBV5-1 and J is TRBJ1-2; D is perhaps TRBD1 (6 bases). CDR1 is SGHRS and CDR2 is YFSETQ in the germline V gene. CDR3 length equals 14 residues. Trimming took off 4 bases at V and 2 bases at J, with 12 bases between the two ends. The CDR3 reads CASSPADSNYGYTF. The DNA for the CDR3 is TGCGCCAGCAGCCCGGCGGACAGCAACTATGGCTACACCTTC.

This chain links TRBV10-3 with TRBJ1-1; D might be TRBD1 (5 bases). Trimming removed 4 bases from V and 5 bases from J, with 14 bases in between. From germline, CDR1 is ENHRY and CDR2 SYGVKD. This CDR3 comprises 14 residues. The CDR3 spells CAISAGGRGTEAFF. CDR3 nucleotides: TGTGCCATCAGTGCGGGGGGTCGGGGTACTGAAGCTTTCTTT.

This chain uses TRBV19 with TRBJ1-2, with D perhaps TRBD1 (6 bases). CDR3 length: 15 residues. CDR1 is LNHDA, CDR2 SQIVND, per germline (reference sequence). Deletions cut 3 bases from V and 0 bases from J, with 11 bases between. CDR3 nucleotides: TGTGCCAGTAGTATCAACAGGGCTGCTAACTATGGCTACACCTTC. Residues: CASSINRAANYGYTF.

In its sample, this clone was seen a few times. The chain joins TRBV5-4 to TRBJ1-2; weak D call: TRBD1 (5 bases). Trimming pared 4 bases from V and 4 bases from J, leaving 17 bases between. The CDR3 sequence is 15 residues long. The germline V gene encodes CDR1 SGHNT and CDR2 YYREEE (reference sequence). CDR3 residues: CASSPHSGDLYGYTF. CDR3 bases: TGTGCCAGCAGCCCCCATTCGGGGGATCTCTATGGCTACACCTTC.

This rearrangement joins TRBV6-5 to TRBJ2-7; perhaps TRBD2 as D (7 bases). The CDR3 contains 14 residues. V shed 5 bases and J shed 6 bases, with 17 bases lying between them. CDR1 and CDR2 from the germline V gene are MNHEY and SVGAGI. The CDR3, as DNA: TGTGCCAGCAGTCAACCCGGGGGGCTACGCGAGCAGTACTTC. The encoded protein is CASSQPGGLREQYF.

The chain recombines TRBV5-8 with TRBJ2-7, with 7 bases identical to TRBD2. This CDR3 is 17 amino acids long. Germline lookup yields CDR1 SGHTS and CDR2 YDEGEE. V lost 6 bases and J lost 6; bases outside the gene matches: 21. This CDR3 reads CASTLGRGLRISGEQYF. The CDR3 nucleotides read TGTGCCAGCACCCTGGGGAGGGGTCTAAGGATATCGGGCGAGCAGTACTTC.

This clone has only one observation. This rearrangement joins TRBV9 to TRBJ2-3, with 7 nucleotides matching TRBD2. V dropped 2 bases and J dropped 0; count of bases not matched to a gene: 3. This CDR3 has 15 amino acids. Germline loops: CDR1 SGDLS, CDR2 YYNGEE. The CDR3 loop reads CASSVSSGSTDTQYF. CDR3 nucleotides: TGTGCCAGCAGCGTTAGTAGCGGGAGCACAGATACGCAGTATTTT.